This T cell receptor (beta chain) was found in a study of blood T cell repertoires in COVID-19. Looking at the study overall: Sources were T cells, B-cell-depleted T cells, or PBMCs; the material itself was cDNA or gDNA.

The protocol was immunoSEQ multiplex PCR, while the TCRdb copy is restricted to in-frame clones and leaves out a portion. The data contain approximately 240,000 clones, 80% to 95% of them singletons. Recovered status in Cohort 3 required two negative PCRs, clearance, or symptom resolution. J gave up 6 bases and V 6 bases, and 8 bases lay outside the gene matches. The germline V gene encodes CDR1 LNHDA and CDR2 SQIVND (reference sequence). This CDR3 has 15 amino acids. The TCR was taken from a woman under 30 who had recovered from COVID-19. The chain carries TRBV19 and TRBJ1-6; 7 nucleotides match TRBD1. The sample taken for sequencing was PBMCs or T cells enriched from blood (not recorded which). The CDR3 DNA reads TGTGCCAGTAGCCCTGGACAGGTTTTTAATTCACCCCTCCACTTT. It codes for CASSPGQVFNSPLHF.